The 31 T cell receptor beta chains in this list originate from one sample, sequenced in a study of blood T cell repertoires in COVID-19. Repertoires were generated with immunoSEQ multiplex PCR, while TCRdb's copy carries only in-frame clones and drops some. The sample has nearly 250,000 clones, about 84% seen once. Material for sequencing was PBMCs or T cells enriched from blood (not recorded which). The receptors originated from a woman aged 45 to 65 who had recovered from COVID-19.

The V and J genes are TRBV18 and TRBJ2-5; D is undetermined. The germline gives CDR1 KGHSH, CDR2 LQKENI. The CDR3 length is 13 residues. Trimming shortened V by 4 bases and J by 4 bases, and 10 bases separated the two germline ends. The CDR3 DNA sequence: TGTGCCAGCTCACGAGAGACGGGAGAGACCCAGTACTTC. As protein: CASSRETGETQYF.

The chain couples TRBV7-2 to TRBJ2-3; maybe TRBD2 (5 bases). Trimming stripped 5 bases from V and 5 bases from J, with 11 bases between. The germline gives CDR1 SGHTA, CDR2 FQGNSA. The CDR3 has 13 residues. For the CDR3, the DNA is TGTGCCAGCAGCCCCGGGATGGTAGATACGCAGTATTTT. Translation: CASSPGMVDTQYF.

The genes are TRBV7-3 and TRBJ2-7, with D possibly being TRBD2 (5 bases). The CDR3 is made up of 13 amino acids. Germline V gene data show CDR1 as SGHTA and CDR2 as FQGTGA. V lost 1 base and J lost 2, with 6 bases in between. CDR3 residues: CASSLRETYEQYF. The CDR3 DNA sequence: TGTGCCAGCAGCTTAAGGGAGACCTACGAGCAGTACTTC. The variable domain in full, completed from reference TRBV7-3 and TRBJ2-7, reads GAGVSQTPSNKVTEKGKYVELRCDPISGHTALYWYRQSLGQGPEFLIYFQGTGAADDSGLPNDRFFAVRPEGSVSTLKIQRTERGDSAVYLCASSLRETYEQYFGPGTRLTVT.

The chain recombines TRBV14 with TRBJ2-7; TRBD1 matches at 7 bases. The trim removed 1 base at V and 9 bases at J, leaving 9 bases unmatched. Germline values: CDR1 SGHDN, CDR2 FVKESK. The CDR3 is 14 residues long. The CDR3 reads CASSQAGGFVRQYF. CDR3 nucleotides: TGTGCCAGCAGCCAAGCAGGGGGTTTTGTTCGGCAGTACTTC.

The chain's CDR3 is CASSVALGQSPDTQYF. CDR3 sequence (DNA): TGTGCCAGCAGCGTAGCCCTGGGACAGTCCCCAGATACGCAGTATTTT. The chain joins TRBV9 to TRBJ2-3; TRBD1 matches 7 bases. The CDR3 contains 16 residues. V was clipped by 0 bases and J by 4 bases; unmatched bases: 8. The germline CDR1 and CDR2 sequences are SGDLS and YYNGEE.

In DNA form, the CDR3 reads TGTGCCAGCAGGATGGGGGGCTATGGCTACACCTTC. Its protein is CASRMGGYGYTF. This rearrangement joins TRBV28 to TRBJ1-2, with a weak D call TRBD1 (5 bases). V lost 6 bases and J 4 bases, leaving 9 bases between the germline ends. The germline V gene has CDR1 MDHEN and CDR2 SYDVKM. The CDR3 has 12 amino acids.

The V call is TRBV12-3 or TRBV12-4, the J call TRBJ2-7; TRBD2 matches 8 bases. V shed 6 bases, J shed 10 bases, and the junction held 5 bases outside the gene matches. The CDR3 contains 11 residues. This CDR3 reads CASSKGLAQYF. As DNA, the CDR3 is TGTGCCAGCAGCAAAGGACTAGCCCAGTACTTC.

This rearrangement joins TRBV19 to TRBJ2-2; TRBD2 aligns across 15 bases. Germline CDR1 LNHDA, CDR2 SQIVND (reference sequence). The length of the CDR3 is 17 residues. The junction had 5 bases not matched to a gene; V was cut back by 3 bases and J by 6 bases. CDR3 nucleotide sequence: TGTGCCAGTAGTATCAGGGGACTAGCGGGAGGAGCCGGGGAGCTGTTTTTT. Translation: CASSIRGLAGGAGELFF.

The CDR3 here is CASSWTADTEAFF. CDR3 sequence (DNA): TGTGCCAGCAGTTGGACAGCGGACACTGAAGCTTTCTTT. The gene calls are TRBV6-2 or TRBV6-3 and TRBJ1-1; perhaps TRBD1 as D (6 bases). Germline loops: CDR1 MNHEY, CDR2 SVGEGT. The V gene lost 4 bases and the J gene lost 3 bases, with 9 bases spanning the gap. The CDR3 has 13 amino acids.

The chain uses TRBV11-3 and TRBJ2-2; D is possibly TRBD2 (5 bases). V dropped 1 base and J dropped 5 bases, with 20 bases sitting between them. The CDR3 has 18 residues. Germline V gene data show CDR1 as SGHNT and CDR2 as YENEEA. CDR3 protein: CASSLVTFGNRRTGELFF. Here the CDR3 DNA reads TGTGCCAGCAGCTTAGTTACTTTCGGGAATCGGAGAACCGGGGAGCTGTTTTTT.

The chain recombines TRBV3-1 (or the pseudogene TRBV3-2) with TRBJ2-7; 7 bases line up with TRBD2. The CDR3 has 15 amino acids. Germline V gives CDR1 LGHDT, CDR2 YNNKEL (reference sequence). V shed 0 bases and J 3 bases; nucleotides not matched to a gene: 5. The CDR3 reads CASSQDNLAVYEQYF. The CDR3 DNA follows: TGTGCCAGCAGCCAAGATAACCTAGCGGTCTACGAGCAGTACTTC.

The V gene is TRBV24-1, the J gene TRBJ2-1; TRBD1 matches 7 bases. The CDR3 covers 15 residues. J was trimmed by 7 bases and V by 4 bases; bases with no gene match: 9. Germline CDR1 and CDR2: KGHDR and SFDVKD. CDR3 residues: CATSDPSTGPNEQFF. CDR3 DNA sequence: TGTGCCACCAGTGACCCCTCGACAGGGCCAAATGAGCAGTTCTTC.

V is TRBV29-1 and J is TRBJ2-6; D gene uncertain. Germline values: CDR1 SQVTM, CDR2 ANQGSEA. This CDR3 contains 14 residues. With 6 bases removed from V and 0 bases from J, the gap between germline ends came to 9 bases. The CDR3 spells CSVKQPSGANVLTF. CDR3 DNA sequence: TGCAGCGTGAAACAGCCCTCTGGGGCCAACGTCCTGACTTTC.

V gene TRBV11-2 combines with J gene TRBJ2-7, with 10 bases fitting TRBD2. CDR3 size: 16 residues. CDR1 SGHAT and CDR2 FQNNGV come from the germline V gene. Trimming cost V 1 base and J 6 bases; bases outside gene matches: 9. Here the CDR3 reads CASSLVPSGRASEQYF. For the CDR3, the DNA is TGTGCCAGCAGCTTAGTTCCCAGCGGGAGGGCAAGCGAGCAGTACTTC.

This rearrangement joins TRBV15 to TRBJ2-1; the D gene is possibly TRBD2 (5 bases). CDR3 size: 13 residues. Germline lookup yields CDR1 LNHNV and CDR2 YYDKDF (reference sequence). Deletions cut 8 bases from V and 4 bases from J, with 12 bases between. Here the CDR3 reads CATAPGTYNEQFF. As DNA, the CDR3 is TGTGCCACCGCTCCGGGAACTTACAATGAGCAGTTCTTC.

The V call is TRBV7-3, the J call TRBJ2-5; 10 bases are a match to TRBD1. V lost 5 bases, J lost 4 bases, and 10 bases stayed unmatched. The germline V gene has CDR1 SGHTA and CDR2 FQGTGA. This CDR3 region has 16 residues. For the CDR3, the DNA is TGTGCCAGCAGCCAAACCGGGACAGGGGAGGGAGAGACCCAGTACTTC. Residues: CASSQTGTGEGETQYF.

The chain combines TRBV19 with TRBJ2-3, with D tentatively TRBD2 (6 bases). The germline V gene has CDR1 LNHDA and CDR2 SQIVND (reference sequence). The CDR3 spans 14 residues. Trimming left V 5 bases short and J 1 base short, with 10 bases between. The CDR3 spells CASSSPGGTDTQYF. DNA for the CDR3: TGTGCCAGTAGTTCACCGGGAGGCACAGATACGCAGTATTTT. Combining the CDR3 with reference TRBV19 and TRBJ2-3 gives the whole variable domain DGGITQSPKYLFRKEGQNVTLSCEQNLNHDAMYWYRQDPGQGLRLIYYSQIVNDFQKGDIAEGYSVSREKKESFPLTVTSAQKNPTAFYLCASSSPGGTDTQYFGPGTRLTVL.

This rearrangement joins TRBV7-2 to TRBJ1-6, with 7 bases matching TRBD1. V shed 4 bases and J 5 bases; nucleotides not matched to a gene: 5. CDR1 is SGHTA and CDR2 is FQGNSA in the germline V gene. This CDR3 has 15 amino acids. The CDR3: CASSSRTGNNSPLHF. CDR3 in DNA: TGTGCCAGCAGCTCTAGGACAGGAAATAATTCACCCCTCCACTTT.

This sequence joins TRBV6-2 or TRBV6-3 and TRBJ2-2, with D perhaps matching TRBD2 (6 bases). Trimming shortened V by 2 bases and J by 5 bases, and 18 bases separated the two germline ends. This CDR3 has 17 residues. Germline V gene lookup returns CDR1 MNHEY and CDR2 SVGEGT. CDR3 nucleotide sequence: TGTGCCAGCAGTTACGTTGAAGGAGGGGCAGGGACCGGGGAGCTGTTTTTT. Translation: CASSYVEGGAGTGELFF.

The chain has TRBV7-2 and TRBJ2-7; TRBD2 matches at 7 bases. Trimming cost V 4 bases and J 0 bases; bases outside gene matches: 6. CDR3 size: 15 residues. Germline CDR1 is SGHTA and CDR2 is FQGNSA. As DNA, the CDR3 is TGTGCCAGCAGCTCGGCTAGCGGATCCTCCTACGAGCAGTACTTC. As protein: CASSSASGSSYEQYF.

This sequence joins TRBV27 and TRBJ2-7, with D uncertain. V gave up 5 bases and J gave up 0 bases, with 2 bases separating them. In germline, CDR1 is MNHEY, CDR2 SMNVEV (reference sequence). The CDR3 is 11 residues long. The DNA for the CDR3 is TGTGCCAGCAGTCACTCCTACGAGCAGTACTTC. Protein product: CASSHSYEQYF.

The chain employs TRBV3-1 (or the pseudogene TRBV3-2) and TRBJ2-5, with a weak D call TRBD1 (6 bases). The CDR3 contains 15 residues. CDR1 is LGHDT and CDR2 is YNNKEL in the germline V gene (reference sequence). The V end was cut by 0 bases, the J end by 1 base, with 9 bases between. Here the CDR3 DNA reads TGTGCCAGCAGCCAAGATCTGGGGGCCCAAGAGACCCAGTACTTC. Its translation is CASSQDLGAQETQYF.

The chain couples TRBV27 to TRBJ2-7; TRBD1 is a possible D gene (6 bases). Per germline, CDR1 MNHEY and CDR2 SMNVEV (reference sequence). V was trimmed by 6 bases and J by 6 bases, leaving 18 bases between them. This CDR3 has 14 residues. CDR3: CASSFGQRRGEQYF. The CDR3 DNA reads as TGTGCCAGCAGCTTTGGACAGCGGAGAGGCGAGCAGTACTTC.

This chain joins TRBV7-9 and TRBJ2-7, with TRBD2 identical over 10 bases. In germline, CDR1 is SEHNR, CDR2 FQNEAQ (reference sequence). This CDR3 region has 15 residues. With 5 bases clipped from V and 5 bases from J, the junction kept 9 bases outside the gene matches. This chain's CDR3 is CASSPERGGPNEQYF. The DNA of the CDR3 is TGTGCCAGCAGCCCCGAGCGGGGGGGCCCCAACGAGCAGTACTTC.

V usage is TRBV5-4 and J usage is TRBJ1-2; possible D gene TRBD1, 6 bases. The V and J ends lost 0 bases and 4 bases respectively, with 13 bases between them. The germline V gene has CDR1 SGHNT and CDR2 YYREEE (reference sequence). CDR3 length: 15 amino acids. The CDR3, as DNA: TGTGCCAGCAGCTTGGCCGGACAGCCCCTCTATGGCTACACCTTC. Amino acid sequence: CASSLAGQPLYGYTF.

In this sample, this clone turned up a few times. V and J are TRBV9 and TRBJ1-4, with 11 bases lining up with TRBD1. Germline V lookup: CDR1 SGDLS, CDR2 YYNGEE. Trimming at V came to 4 bases and at J to 7 bases, leaving 9 bases not matched to a gene. The CDR3 is made up of 16 amino acids. DNA for the CDR3: TGTGCCAGCAGCCGGGACAGGGGGTATTCGGGTGAAAAACTGTTTTTT. Translating gives CASSRDRGYSGEKLFF.

On this clone: The sample has other DNA sequences that encode this CDR3 too. The chain is built from TRBV28 and TRBJ2-3; 7 positions match TRBD2. With 2 bases clipped from V and 1 base from J, the junction kept 0 bases outside the gene matches. Per germline, CDR1 MDHEN and CDR2 SYDVKM. The CDR3 length is 14 residues. CDR3 sequence reads: CASSLAGGTDTQYF. The CDR3 DNA reads TGTGCCAGCAGTTTAGCGGGAGGCACAGATACGCAGTATTTT.

The chain uses TRBV19 and TRBJ1-5; D is undetermined. Looked up from germline, CDR1 is LNHDA and CDR2 is SQIVND (reference sequence). The CDR3 contains 13 residues. The V gene lost 1 base and the J gene lost 7 bases, with 8 bases spanning the gap. This chain's CDR3 is CASSIAWEQPQHF. The CDR3 DNA reads TGTGCCAGTAGTATAGCGTGGGAGCAGCCCCAGCATTTT.

This clone came up once. V and J are TRBV20-1 and TRBJ2-5; 8 positions match TRBD2. Trimming took 3 bases from V and 2 from J; bases not matched to a gene: 5. The CDR3 is 14 amino acids. The germline V gene has CDR1 DFQATT and CDR2 SNEGSKA (reference sequence). The chain's CDR3 is CSASALAGQETQYF. For the CDR3, the DNA is TGCAGTGCTAGTGCGTTAGCGGGACAAGAGACCCAGTACTTC.

The CDR3 is CASSIYGGDGSYNEQFF. DNA of the CDR3: TGTGCCAGCTCAATCTACGGGGGGGACGGCTCCTACAATGAGCAGTTCTTC. The chain carries TRBV18 and TRBJ2-1; TRBD2 matches 8 bases. The ends lost 5 bases at V and 0 bases at J; junction bases unmatched: 9. The CDR3 is 17 residues long. Looked up from germline, CDR1 is KGHSH and CDR2 is LQKENI.

V gene TRBV5-1 combines with J gene TRBJ2-3; 9 bases agree with TRBD2. This CDR3 comprises 15 residues. Per germline, CDR1 SGHRS and CDR2 YFSETQ. Trimming removed 2 bases from V and 5 bases from J; junction bases left unmatched: 6. Here the CDR3 reads CASSFLAGDVDTQYF. The CDR3 DNA reads as TGCGCCAGCAGCTTTTTAGCGGGAGACGTAGATACGCAGTATTTT.